This TCR beta chain derives from a study of OX40 agonist ivuxolimab in advanced cancers. Findings of the study overall: At doses 0.1 to 3.0 mg/kg, CD4+ and CD8+ clones expanded.

The CDR3 runs to 14 residues. Trimming took 5 bases from V and 0 from J; bases not matched to a gene: 3. Germline V CDR1 and CDR2: SGHNT, YENEEA. Measured with immunoSEQ multiplex PCR; TCRdb has only the in-frame clones, and not every one. The sample shows 65,000 to 80,000 clones, less than 90% of them seen only once. As concerns this clone: Its target is unknown.

The receptor was derived from an adult with an advanced solid tumor such as melanoma, head and neck, liver or kidney cancer. The chain joins TRBV11-3 to TRBJ1-1, with 7 bases fitting TRBD1. This specimen consisted of CD4+ or CD8+ T cells sorted from blood, obtained in a trial of the OX40 agonist ivuxolimab. CDR3 amino acids: CASSRDSMNTEAFF. In nucleotides, the CDR3 is TGTGCCAGCAGCAGGGACAGTATGAACACTGAAGCTTTCTTT.